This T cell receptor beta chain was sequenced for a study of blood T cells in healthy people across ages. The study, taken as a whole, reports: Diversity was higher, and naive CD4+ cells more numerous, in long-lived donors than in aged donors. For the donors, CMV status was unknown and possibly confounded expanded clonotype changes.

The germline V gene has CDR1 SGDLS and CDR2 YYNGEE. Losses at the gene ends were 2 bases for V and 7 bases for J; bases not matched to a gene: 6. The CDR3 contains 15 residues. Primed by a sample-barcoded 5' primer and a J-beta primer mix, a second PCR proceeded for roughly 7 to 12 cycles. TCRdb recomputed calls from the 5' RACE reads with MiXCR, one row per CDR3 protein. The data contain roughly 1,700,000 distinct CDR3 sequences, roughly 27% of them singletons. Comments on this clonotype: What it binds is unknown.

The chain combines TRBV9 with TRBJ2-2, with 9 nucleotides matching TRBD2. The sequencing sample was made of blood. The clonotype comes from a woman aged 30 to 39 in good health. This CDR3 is CASSVSGSVVGELFF. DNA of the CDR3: TGTGCCAGCAGCGTTAGCGGGAGTGTAGTCGGGGAGCTGTTTTTT.